This T cell receptor beta chain derives from a study of T cell responses to AZD1222 COVID-19 vaccine. General study findings and limits: Spike-specific TCR repertoires showed rising breadth and depth after two AZD1222 doses.

Using immunoSEQ multiplex PCR, the repertoire was profiled, and TCRdb retains in-frame clones only, with some absent. The sample has some 180,000 clones, about nine tenths seen once. This CDR3 spans 12 amino acids. Germline CDR1 and CDR2: SGHTA and FQGNSA. V lost 6 bases, J lost 8 bases, and 8 bases lay in between. As for this clone: Its antigen is as yet unknown.

The origin of this receptor is an adult who received the AZD1222 COVID-19 vaccine. The chain links TRBV7-2 to TRBJ1-6, with unresolved D. Source: peripheral blood, taken 28 days after the second AZD1222 dose. CDR3 in amino acids: CASRDYYSPLHF. The CDR3 DNA is TGTGCCAGCAGAGATTATTATTCACCCCTCCACTTT.